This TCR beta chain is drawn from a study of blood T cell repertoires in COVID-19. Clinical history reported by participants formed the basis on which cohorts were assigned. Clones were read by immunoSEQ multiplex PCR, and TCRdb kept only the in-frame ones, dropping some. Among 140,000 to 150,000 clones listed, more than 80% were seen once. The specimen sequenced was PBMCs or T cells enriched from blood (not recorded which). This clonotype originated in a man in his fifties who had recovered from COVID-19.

As DNA, the CDR3 is TGTGCCAGCAGTCAAACAGACATCACTGAAGCTTTCTTT. This encodes CASSQTDITEAFF. The chain recombines TRBV27 with TRBJ1-1; the D is unclear. The V and J ends lost 5 bases and 4 bases respectively, with 11 bases between them. Germline CDR1 is MNHEY and CDR2 is SMNVEV (reference sequence). The CDR3 loop spans 13 amino acids.